This is a list of T cell receptor beta chains from one sample in a study of blood T cells in healthy people across ages. From the 5' RACE reads, TCRdb called clonotypes with MiXCR, one entry per CDR3 protein. In the table there are about 1.8 million distinct CDR3 sequences, approximately 50% of which are singletons. What was sequenced was blood. The receptors come from a woman in her 40s in good health. The CDR3 runs from the conserved cysteine through the conserved F or W. Fields, in order: V gene, D gene, clone size, J gene, CDR3 protein, CDR3 DNA. D genes are given only for firm matches. Rows may omit the clone size; those that give it use once, few, many or a size class.

TRBV5-6,NA,NA,TRBJ2-3,CASSTYADTQYF,TGTGCCAGCAGCACATATGCGGATACGCAGTATTTT
TRBV27,TRBD1,NA,TRBJ1-2,CASSSPGTGPNYGYTF,TGTGCCAGCAGTTCCCCGGGGACAGGCCCTAACTATGGCTACACCTTC
TRBV7-2,NA,few,TRBJ2-3,CASSRTGPTDTQYF,TGTGCCAGCAGCCGAACAGGCCCCACAGATACGCAGTATTTT
TRBV11-2,TRBD1,NA,TRBJ2-4,CASSYDGQGFNIQYF,TGTGCCAGCAGCTACGACGGACAGGGGTTCAACATTCAGTACTTC
TRBV5-6,NA,NA,TRBJ1-2,CASSIIPRDGYTF,TGTGCCAGCAGCATCATTCCTCGAGATGGCTACACCTTC
TRBV28,NA,NA,TRBJ2-1,CASSSTGTCNEQFF,TGTGCCAGCAGTTCAACCGGGACCTGCAATGAGCAGTTCTTC
TRBV4-1,NA,NA,TRBJ2-1,CASSQDRTGARSSYNEQFF,TGCGCCAGCAGCCAAGATCGAACGGGAGCCCGGAGCTCCTACAATGAGCAGTTCTTC
TRBV20-1,TRBD1,once,TRBJ1-2,CSARLGTGAPTIDGYTF,TGCAGTGCTAGATTGGGGACAGGGGCGCCAACTATTGATGGCTACACCTTC
TRBV10-2,TRBD2,NA,TRBJ2-5,CASSDEAGGPRQETQYF,TGCGCCAGCAGTGATGAAGCGGGGGGGCCAAGGCAAGAGACCCAGTACTTC
TRBV15,TRBD2,few,TRBJ2-3,CATSPGYTSGGRTDTQYF,TGTGCCACCAGCCCTGGGTATACTAGCGGGGGGCGGACAGATACGCAGTATTTT
TRBV7-6,NA,NA,TRBJ2-7,CASSPHGQSEQYF,TGTGCCAGCAGCCCCCATGGACAGTCTGAGCAGTACTTC
TRBV2,NA,few,TRBJ2-7,CASTERASPSSYEQYF,TGTGCCAGCACCGAAAGGGCGAGCCCGAGCTCCTACGAGCAGTACTTC
TRBV11-2,NA,NA,TRBJ2-5,CASRRQGFETQYF,TGTGCCAGCAGACGTCAGGGCTTCGAGACCCAGTACTTC
TRBV12-3/TRBV12-4,NA,many,TRBJ1-1,CASTYRREGNTEAFF,TGTGCCAGCACCTACCGAAGGGAGGGGAACACTGAAGCTTTCTTT
TRBV20-1,NA,NA,TRBJ1-4,CSASGGPGGEKLFF,TGCAGTGCTAGTGGGGGGCCCGGGGGAGAAAAACTGTTTTTT
TRBV6-6,TRBD1,few,TRBJ1-6,CASRGGTDNSPLHF,TGTGCCAGCAGGGGCGGGACAGACAATTCACCCCTCCACTTT
TRBV19,TRBD1,NA,TRBJ1-5,CATGTVNSNQPQHF,TGTGCCACCGGGACAGTTAATAGCAATCAGCCCCAGCATTTT